Presented here are 21 T cell receptor beta chains from one specimen sequenced in a study of blood T cell repertoires in COVID-19. Produced via immunoSEQ multiplex PCR; TCRdb's table is partial and in-frame only. The sample yields 150,000 to 200,000 clones, around 87% seen once. Sequenced: peripheral blood. The source is a man in his forties or fifties with active or convalescent COVID-19.

The V and J genes are TRBV7-3 and TRBJ2-1, with D possibly being TRBD2 (5 bases). Deletions cut 1 base from V and 7 bases from J, with 17 bases between. Germline V CDR1 and CDR2: SGHTA, FQGTGA. This CDR3 region has 16 residues. CDR3 protein: CASSLNGVTRANEQFF. The CDR3, as DNA: TGTGCCAGCAGCTTAAACGGGGTTACCCGCGCGAATGAGCAGTTCTTC.

Comment on this clone: The junction and the germline gene differ at one end; a read error may be behind it. Here the CDR3 DNA reads TGTGCCAGCAGAGAAGGGACAGGTTGGACTGAAGCTTTCTTT. Its protein is CASREGTGWTEAFF. This chain joins TRBV6-1 and TRBJ1-1; TRBD1 matches 8 bases. CDR3 length: 14 residues. The germline gives CDR1 MNHNS, CDR2 SASEGT.

The chain links TRBV4-1 to TRBJ2-5; TRBD2 matches 7 bases. V shed 5 bases, J shed 2 bases, and the junction held 8 bases outside the gene matches. Germline CDR1 MGHRA, CDR2 YSYEKL. This CDR3 contains 15 residues. Here the CDR3 DNA reads TGCGCCAGCAGCTTGACCCGGGACTATCAAGAGACCCAGTACTTC. The encoded protein is CASSLTRDYQETQYF.

Here the CDR3 reads CASSQGGTSYEQYF. The CDR3 DNA is TGTGCCAGCAGCCAAGGTGGCACCTCCTACGAGCAGTACTTC. The chain combines TRBV14 with TRBJ2-7; D gene uncertain. CDR3 length: 14 residues. V lost 1 base and J lost 0, with 7 bases in between. Germline V gene data show CDR1 as SGHDN and CDR2 as FVKESK.

V usage is TRBV6-2 or TRBV6-3 and J usage is TRBJ2-4, with 10 bases matching TRBD2. The germline V gene has CDR1 MNHEY and CDR2 SVGEGT. With V trimmed by 6 bases and J by 5 bases, 10 bases remained unmatched. The CDR3 contains 16 residues. CDR3 protein: CASSPNSGGPQNIQYF. The CDR3 region has the DNA TGTGCCAGCAGCCCTAATAGCGGGGGGCCTCAAAACATTCAGTACTTC.

The CDR3 DNA is TGTGCCAGCAGCTTAGAATCCAAAGCCGAGCAGTACTTC. The encoded protein is CASSLESKAEQYF. This chain links TRBV11-2 with TRBJ2-7; D unresolved. This CDR3 is built from 13 residues. V lost 0 bases to trimming and J lost 6 bases, with 9 bases between them. Germline V CDR1 and CDR2: SGHAT, FQNNGV.

This chain connects TRBV5-5 to TRBJ2-1; tentatively, D is TRBD1 (5 bases). The CDR3 sequence is 14 residues long. Trimming removed 1 base at V and 10 bases at J, with 15 bases between. Germline V gene sequence: CDR1 SGHKS, CDR2 YYEKEE (reference sequence). The CDR3 reads CASSLSPTYREQFF. The CDR3, as DNA: TGTGCCAGCAGCTTGAGTCCCACCTACAGGGAGCAGTTCTTC.

In its sample, this clone was seen a few times. The chain recombines TRBV6-5 with TRBJ2-7; 7 bases map to TRBD1. V was pared by 7 bases and J by 1 base, with 10 bases of the junction left unmatched. The CDR3 totals 15 residues. The germline V gene encodes CDR1 MNHEY and CDR2 SVGAGI. The CDR3 DNA reads TGTGCCAGCATGGTAGGTTCGGACAGGTCCTACGAGCAGTACTTC. This codes for CASMVGSDRSYEQYF.

The rearrangement joins TRBV11-2 to TRBJ1-1; 10 bases match TRBD1. This CDR3 has 17 amino acids. Trimming removed 1 base from V and 7 bases from J; junction bases left unmatched: 12. Germline V gene lookup returns CDR1 SGHAT and CDR2 FQNNGV. DNA for the CDR3: TGTGCCAGCAGCTTAGTATTGGACAGGGGGATTCACAGTGAAGCTTTCTTT. Amino acid sequence: CASSLVLDRGIHSEAFF.

The chain uses TRBV2 and TRBJ1-5; tentative D call: TRBD1 (5 bases). V lost 4 bases to trimming and J lost 0 bases, with 10 bases between them. Germline V gene lookup returns CDR1 SNHLY and CDR2 FYNNEI. There are 15 residues in the CDR3. The CDR3 nucleotides read TGTGCCAGCAGTGGACAGTTAAATAGCAATCAGCCCCAGCATTTT. Translating it yields CASSGQLNSNQPQHF.

The chain joins TRBV4-3 to TRBJ2-3; possible D gene TRBD1, 5 bases. Germline V CDR1 and CDR2: LGHNA, YSLEER. This CDR3 is built from 16 residues. V lost 1 base and J 3 bases, leaving 14 bases between the germline ends. CDR3 nucleotides: TGCGCCAGCAGCCAAGGGTACAGGAGACAAACAGATACGCAGTATTTT. Translated, it gives CASSQGYRRQTDTQYF.

This clone occurred many times. This chain connects TRBV5-4 to TRBJ1-1; TRBD1 might be the D (6 bases). The CDR3 has 15 amino acids. CDR1 and CDR2 from the germline V gene are SGHNT and YYREEE (reference sequence). V was cut by 4 bases and J by 2 bases, with 15 bases left in between. The CDR3 nucleotides read TGTGCCAGCAGCCTAGGGGGTGGGGTAAACACTGAAGCTTTCTTT. Encoded protein: CASSLGGGVNTEAFF.

The genes are TRBV20-1 and TRBJ2-3; 12 bases are shared with TRBD2. Germline V gene sequence: CDR1 DFQATT, CDR2 SNEGSKA (reference sequence). This CDR3 spans 18 amino acids. Trimming took 3 bases from V and 1 from J; bases not matched to a gene: 11. The CDR3 spells CSASFPSGGALGTDTQYF. The CDR3 DNA sequence: TGCAGTGCTAGTTTCCCTAGCGGGGGGGCGCTAGGCACAGATACGCAGTATTTT.

The J gene is TRBJ1-4, the V gene TRBV4-1; 9 nucleotides align to TRBD1. Germline V gives CDR1 MGHRA, CDR2 YSYEKL. V was pared by 4 bases and J by 8 bases, with 8 bases of the junction left unmatched. The CDR3 spans 15 residues. The CDR3 DNA reads as TGCGCCAGCAGCCCCCAACAGGGGGCGAGGGAAAAACTGTTTTTT. Its protein product is CASSPQQGAREKLFF.

This sequence joins TRBV2 and TRBJ1-1; 7 bases agree with TRBD1. Germline V gives CDR1 SNHLY, CDR2 FYNNEI. CDR3 length equals 13 residues. V gave up 4 bases and J gave up 6 bases; unmatched junction bases: 5. Here the CDR3 reads CASSGQGVAEAFF. CDR3 nucleotide sequence: TGTGCCAGCAGTGGACAGGGCGTGGCTGAAGCTTTCTTT.

The chain employs TRBV10-1 and TRBJ2-1, with TRBD2 identical over 12 bases. This CDR3 spans 15 amino acids. J was trimmed by 4 bases and V by 7 bases; bases with no gene match: 5. Germline V gives CDR1 WNHNN, CDR2 SYGVQD (reference sequence). The CDR3 nucleotides are TGCGCCAGCACCCAGGGGACTAGCGGGTACAATGAGCAGTTCTTC. This encodes CASTQGTSGYNEQFF.

V gene TRBV6-4 combines with J gene TRBJ2-3, with D possibly TRBD1 on 5 matching bases. CDR1 is MRHNA and CDR2 is SNTAGT in the germline V gene. This CDR3 is 14 amino acids long. Trimming shortened V by 2 bases and J by 4 bases, and 10 bases separated the two germline ends. CDR3 residues: CASSDTGGPDTQYF. CDR3 nucleotide sequence: TGTGCCAGCAGTGACACAGGTGGTCCAGATACGCAGTATTTT.

This clone has only one observation. The chain has TRBV10-3 and TRBJ1-1; D may be TRBD1 (6 bases). The germline gives CDR1 ENHRY, CDR2 SYGVKD. V was trimmed by 10 bases and J by 6 bases, leaving 12 bases between them. The CDR3 contains 11 residues. Here the CDR3 reads CATQGIAEAFF. In DNA, the CDR3 is TGTGCCACTCAGGGGATTGCTGAAGCTTTCTTT.

The chain uses TRBV2 and TRBJ2-2; 7 bases line up with TRBD1. The CDR3 totals 15 residues. The J segment lost 6 bases and the V segment lost 10 bases, leaving 14 bases of the junction unmatched. Germline V gene lookup returns CDR1 SNHLY and CDR2 FYNNEI. CDR3 amino acids: CATSRTGRQAGELFF. CDR3 in DNA: TGTGCCACCTCTCGGACAGGCAGGCAGGCCGGGGAGCTGTTTTTT.

The chain has TRBV30 and TRBJ1-2; D gene uncertain. The V and J ends lost 1 base and 8 bases respectively, with 11 bases between them. Germline CDR1 GTSNPN, CDR2 SVGIG (reference sequence). The CDR3 covers 12 residues. CDR3 DNA sequence: TGTGCCTGGAGTGACCCCCTTCGGGGCTACACCTTC. Amino acid sequence: CAWSDPLRGYTF.

This chain uses TRBV4-3 with TRBJ1-6; weak D call: TRBD1 (5 bases). The V and J ends lost 0 bases and 9 bases respectively, with 15 bases between them. CDR3 size: 16 residues. Per germline, CDR1 LGHNA and CDR2 YSLEER. The CDR3 DNA sequence: TGCGCCAGCAGCCAAGACGCGAGGCAGGGAGGTTCACCCCTCCACTTT. Translating gives CASSQDARQGGSPLHF.